A selection of T cell receptor beta chains follows, all from one sample in a study of blood T cell repertoires in COVID-19. The assay was immunoSEQ multiplex PCR, and TCRdb's table has in-frame clones only and misses some. The sample holds roughly 200,000 clones, roughly 80% seen once. Specimen: peripheral blood. The receptors originated from a woman older than 75 with acute or convalescent COVID-19. The CDR3 runs from the conserved cysteine through the conserved F or W. The order of the fields is clone size, J gene, V gene, D gene, CDR3 protein, CDR3 DNA. D genes are given only for firm matches. The size of a clone is reported for some rows only, either as once, few or many, or as a class for expanded clones.

clone size: NA
J gene: TRBJ1-5
V gene: TRBV6-6
D gene: NA
CDR3 protein: CASSRGEQPQHF
CDR3 DNA: TGTGCCAGCAGCCGTGGAGAGCAGCCCCAGCATTTT

clone size: NA
J gene: TRBJ1-2
V gene: TRBV7-9
D gene: NA
CDR3 protein: CASSPPGVINYGYTF
CDR3 DNA: TGTGCCAGCAGCCCGCCGGGAGTAATAAACTATGGCTACACCTTC

clone size: few
J gene: TRBJ2-3
V gene: TRBV19
D gene: NA
CDR3 protein: CASSLGGRSTDTQYF
CDR3 DNA: TGTGCCAGTAGCTTGGGGGGACGGAGCACAGATACGCAGTATTTT

clone size: many
J gene: TRBJ2-4
V gene: TRBV4-1
D gene: TRBD1
CDR3 protein: CASSQGGQGGNIQYF
CDR3 DNA: TGCGCCAGCAGCCAAGGAGGACAGGGGGGAAACATTCAGTACTTC

clone size: few
J gene: TRBJ2-5
V gene: TRBV30
D gene: NA
CDR3 protein: CAYTQARETQYF
CDR3 DNA: TGTGCCTACACACAGGCCCGAGAGACCCAGTACTTC

clone size: NA
J gene: TRBJ1-1
V gene: TRBV29-1
D gene: NA
CDR3 protein: CSVRVGSTEAFF
CDR3 DNA: TGCAGCGTTCGGGTAGGGAGCACTGAAGCTTTCTTT

clone size: medium-sized
J gene: TRBJ1-3
V gene: TRBV19
D gene: NA
CDR3 protein: CASSPSFGSGTGNTIYF
CDR3 DNA: TGTGCCAGTAGTCCCTCGTTCGGTTCCGGTACTGGAAACACCATATATTTT

clone size: NA
J gene: TRBJ2-2
V gene: TRBV5-1
D gene: TRBD1
CDR3 protein: CASSSGTANTGELFF
CDR3 DNA: TGCGCCAGCAGCTCCGGGACAGCGAACACCGGGGAGCTGTTTTTT

clone size: NA
J gene: TRBJ2-7
V gene: TRBV7-9
D gene: TRBD2
CDR3 protein: CASSSAGGGPKGTHYEQYF
CDR3 DNA: TGTGCCAGCAGCTCGGCTGGCGGGGGGCCGAAAGGTACCCATTACGAGCAGTACTTC

clone size: NA
J gene: TRBJ2-1
V gene: TRBV5-5
D gene: NA
CDR3 protein: CASSFWVGDLGEQFF
CDR3 DNA: TGTGCCAGCAGTTTCTGGGTGGGAGATTTGGGCGAGCAGTTCTTC

clone size: NA
J gene: TRBJ2-5
V gene: TRBV7-7
D gene: NA
CDR3 protein: CASSLGLQGDETQYF
CDR3 DNA: TGTGCCAGCAGCTTAGGGCTACAGGGTGATGAGACCCAGTACTTC

clone size: NA
J gene: TRBJ1-1
V gene: TRBV27
D gene: NA
CDR3 protein: CASSKGGVNTEAFF
CDR3 DNA: TGTGCCAGTTCCAAGGGAGGGGTGAACACTGAAGCTTTCTTT

clone size: NA
J gene: TRBJ2-3
V gene: TRBV2
D gene: TRBD2
CDR3 protein: CASRGLAGGSTDTQYF
CDR3 DNA: TGTGCCAGCAGGGGACTAGCGGGAGGGAGCACAGATACGCAGTATTTT

clone size: few
J gene: TRBJ1-3
V gene: TRBV7-2
D gene: NA
CDR3 protein: CASSPAGSSTGNTIYF
CDR3 DNA: TGTGCCAGCAGCCCCGCCGGGTCTAGCACTGGAAACACCATATATTTT

clone size: NA
J gene: TRBJ2-7
V gene: TRBV9
D gene: NA
CDR3 protein: CASSVGSSSYEQYF
CDR3 DNA: TGTGCCAGCAGCGTAGGCTCCAGCTCCTACGAGCAGTACTTC

clone size: NA
J gene: TRBJ2-5
V gene: TRBV5-4
D gene: TRBD1
CDR3 protein: CASSASGTGGGETQYF
CDR3 DNA: TGTGCCAGCAGCGCCTCCGGGACAGGGGGCGGAGAGACCCAGTACTTC

clone size: NA
J gene: TRBJ2-5
V gene: TRBV24-1
D gene: NA
CDR3 protein: CATSAADRSQETQYF
CDR3 DNA: TGTGCCACCAGTGCCGCCGACAGGAGCCAAGAGACCCAGTACTTC

clone size: NA
J gene: TRBJ2-3
V gene: TRBV3-1/TRBV3-2
D gene: NA
CDR3 protein: CASGEGTDTQYF
CDR3 DNA: TGTGCCAGCGGTGAGGGCACAGATACGCAGTATTTT

clone size: once
J gene: TRBJ1-2
V gene: TRBV4-1
D gene: NA
CDR3 protein: CASSQEPGSNYGYTF
CDR3 DNA: TGCGCCAGCAGCCAAGAACCAGGGTCCAACTATGGCTACACCTTC

clone size: NA
J gene: TRBJ1-2
V gene: TRBV5-1
D gene: TRBD1
CDR3 protein: CASSPWTGYGYTF
CDR3 DNA: TGCGCCAGCAGCCCTTGGACAGGGTATGGCTACACCTTC

clone size: NA
J gene: TRBJ1-2
V gene: TRBV11-2
D gene: TRBD1
CDR3 protein: CASRTTGEGYGYTF
CDR3 DNA: TGTGCCAGCAGGACGACAGGGGAAGGTTATGGCTACACCTTC

clone size: NA
J gene: TRBJ2-7
V gene: TRBV7-2
D gene: NA
CDR3 protein: CASSLISGGLYEQYF
CDR3 DNA: TGTGCCAGCAGCTTGATTAGCGGTGGACTATACGAGCAGTACTTC

clone size: NA
J gene: TRBJ1-1
V gene: TRBV3-1/TRBV3-2
D gene: NA
CDR3 protein: CASSPGDTEAFF
CDR3 DNA: TGTGCCAGCAGCCCGGGGGACACTGAAGCTTTCTTT

clone size: NA
J gene: TRBJ1-2
V gene: TRBV29-1
D gene: TRBD1
CDR3 protein: CSVGGGPSWYGYTF
CDR3 DNA: TGCAGCGTAGGAGGGGGCCCCTCTTGGTATGGCTACACCTTC